The 14 T cell receptor beta chains listed next were all sequenced from one sample in a study of regulatory T cells in long-lasting Graves disease. Arm-PCR of CDR3 regions and iRepertoire HTBI primers were the basis on which TCR beta libraries were built. TCRdb fed the multiplex PCR reads into MiXCR, producing one record per CDR3 protein. The data contain around 400,000 distinct CDR3 sequences, 14% to 15% of them singletons. Time point in this sample: newly diagnosed GD, antithyroid drugs for less than 3 months. Preparation of the TCR library used RNA extracted from PBMCs. This same sample was also part of a study on T cells in Graves' hyperthyroidism and ophthalmopathy.

The input for sequencing was peripheral blood mononuclear cells (PBMCs), taken at new diagnosis, from a patient treated with antithyroid drugs. These receptors were obtained from a woman aged 40-49 years with Graves disease.

This clonotype was counted many times. This CDR3 is CASSESPSGIPETQYF. CDR3 nucleotides: TGCGCCAGCAGTGAGTCTCCTAGCGGGATTCCGGAGACCCAGTACTTC. The chain recombines TRBV10-2 with TRBJ2-5, with TRBD2 matching over 9 bases. With V trimmed by 0 bases and J by 5 bases, 7 bases remained unmatched. Germline V gene lookup returns CDR1 WSHSY and CDR2 SAAADI. This CDR3 comprises 16 residues.

This clonotype was counted ten times or more. The J gene is TRBJ1-2, the V gene TRBV7-8; TRBD1 matches 7 bases. CDR1 is SGHVS and CDR2 is FQNEAQ in the germline V gene. The CDR3 loop spans 15 amino acids. The junction had 8 bases not matched to a gene; V was cut back by 6 bases and J by 1 base. The CDR3 spells CASRPGTANNYGYTF. CDR3 coding DNA: TGTGCCAGCAGACCCGGGACAGCAAATAACTATGGCTACACCTTC. The full variable domain, rest sourced from reference TRBV7-8 and TRBJ1-2, is GAGVSQSPRYKVAKRGQDVALRCDPISGHVSLFWYQQALGQGPEFLTYFQNEAQLDKSGLPSDRFFAERPEGSVSTLKIQRTQQEDSAVYLCASRPGTANNYGYTFGSGTRLTVV.

This clonotype was picked up many times. The chain recombines TRBV9 with TRBJ1-4, with D hard to call. Germline CDR1 and CDR2: SGDLS and YYNGEE. The V and J ends lost 0 bases and 1 base respectively, with 10 bases between them. The CDR3 is 16 amino acids. The CDR3 coding sequence is TGTGCCAGCAGCGTAGGGTTGGCTGGAACTAATGAAAAACTGTTTTTT. It translates to CASSVGLAGTNEKLFF.

This clonotype has a count of ten or more. The chain joins TRBV7-9 to TRBJ2-3; no clear D gene. Germline CDR1 is SEHNR and CDR2 is FQNEAQ (reference sequence). This CDR3 spans 17 amino acids. Deletions cut 5 bases from V and 1 base from J, with 19 bases between. This chain's CDR3 is CASSLTRAPWGTDTQYF. The CDR3 region has the DNA TGTGCCAGCAGCCTGACTCGAGCCCCGTGGGGCACAGATACGCAGTATTTT.

This clonotype has at least ten counts. The chain joins TRBV27 to TRBJ2-3; possibly TRBD2 for D (6 bases). This CDR3 is 15 amino acids long. Germline assignment: CDR1 MNHEY and CDR2 SMNVEV (reference sequence). The V end lost 3 bases, the J end lost 2 bases, and 12 bases lay between the germline ends. The DNA for the CDR3 is TGTGCCAGCAGTTTTTTTGCGGGACTCACAGATACGCAGTATTTT. Translated: CASSFFAGLTDTQYF.

This clonotype occurred many times. V usage is TRBV6-5 and J usage is TRBJ2-3; 9 nucleotides match TRBD2. The CDR3 has 16 amino acids. Germline assignment: CDR1 MNHEY and CDR2 SVGAGI. V trimming: 0 bases; J trimming: 5 bases; junction bases outside the gene matches: 6. As DNA, the CDR3 is TGTGCCAGCAGTTACTCGACTAGCGGAACGGGAGATACGCAGTATTTT. As protein: CASSYSTSGTGDTQYF.

This clonotype was observed a handful of times. The chain combines TRBV13 with TRBJ2-4, with 11 bases aligning to TRBD1. CDR3 length equals 17 residues. Trimming removed 2 bases from V and 8 bases from J; junction bases left unmatched: 11. CDR1 is PRHDT, CDR2 FYEKMQ, per germline (reference sequence). The chain's CDR3 is CASSLKGGQGATDIQYF. CDR3 sequence (DNA): TGTGCCAGCAGCTTAAAAGGAGGACAGGGGGCGACAGACATTCAGTACTTC.

At least ten counts were recorded for this clonotype. The chain couples TRBV5-4 to TRBJ1-2; 8 bases fit TRBD1. The germline CDR1 and CDR2 sequences are SGHNT and YYREEE (reference sequence). J gave up 5 bases and V 4 bases, and 10 bases lay outside the gene matches. CDR3 length: 15 amino acids. In nucleotides, the CDR3 is TGTGCCAGCAGCCACCGGACAGGGACCACTTATGGCTACACCTTC. Translating it yields CASSHRTGTTYGYTF.

This clonotype was seen ten or more times. The CDR3 DNA reads TGCAGCGTAAACAGGGGATACAACGAGCAGTACTTC. Translated: CSVNRGYNEQYF. The V gene is TRBV29-1, the J gene TRBJ2-7, with TRBD1 matching over 7 bases. V lost 6 bases to trimming and J lost 5 bases; unmatched junction nucleotides: 7. The CDR3 has 12 amino acids. The germline V gene has CDR1 SQVTM and CDR2 ANQGSEA.

This clonotype was seen only a few times. The V and J genes are TRBV2 and TRBJ2-5; D is uncertain. Per the germline V gene, CDR1 is SNHLY and CDR2 is FYNNEI. V was clipped by 4 bases and J by 2 bases, with 8 bases between them. This CDR3 region has 13 residues. Here the CDR3 reads CASSGTRQETQYF. Written as DNA, the CDR3 is TGTGCCAGCAGTGGTACCAGACAAGAGACCCAGTACTTC.

This clonotype was seen ten or more times. The chain joins TRBV24-1 to TRBJ2-1; 9 bases line up with TRBD1. Germline CDR1 reads KGHDR; CDR2 reads SFDVKD. The CDR3 is 16 amino acids. V gave up 5 bases and J gave up 4 bases; unmatched junction bases: 8. CDR3: CATSVAGQGTYNEQFF. CDR3 bases: TGTGCCACCAGTGTCGCGGGACAGGGAACATACAATGAGCAGTTCTTC.

There are a few counts of this clonotype. This chain joins TRBV11-1 and TRBJ2-1, with TRBD2 identical over 12 bases. With 1 base clipped from V and 7 bases from J, the junction kept 8 bases outside the gene matches. Germline V gene data show CDR1 as SGHAT and CDR2 as FQDESV (reference sequence). This CDR3 is built from 17 residues. Written as DNA, the CDR3 is TGTGCCAGCAGCTTAGTAGGTACTAGCGGGAGGCGGAATGAGCAGTTCTTC. Protein sequence: CASSLVGTSGRRNEQFF.

Many counts were recorded for this clonotype. The chain couples TRBV10-3 to TRBJ1-5, with TRBD1 identical over 10 bases. Germline CDR1 ENHRY, CDR2 SYGVKD. The CDR3 covers 15 residues. The junction had 7 bases not matched to a gene; V was cut back by 3 bases and J by 8 bases. CDR3 in DNA: TGTGCCATCAGTGATGAGCTGACAGGGGGCAAGCCCCAGCATTTT. Residues: CAISDELTGGKPQHF.

This clonotype has more than one count but fewer than ten. The chain has TRBV19 and TRBJ2-7; 9 bases line up with TRBD1. The CDR3 extends over 16 amino acids. Per germline, CDR1 LNHDA and CDR2 SQIVND (reference sequence). The V segment lost 5 bases and the J segment 5 bases; nucleotides outside the gene matches: 13. CDR3 sequence: CASSLLPGQGVDEQYF. The CDR3 region has the DNA TGTGCCAGTAGTCTCCTACCGGGACAGGGTGTCGACGAGCAGTACTTC.